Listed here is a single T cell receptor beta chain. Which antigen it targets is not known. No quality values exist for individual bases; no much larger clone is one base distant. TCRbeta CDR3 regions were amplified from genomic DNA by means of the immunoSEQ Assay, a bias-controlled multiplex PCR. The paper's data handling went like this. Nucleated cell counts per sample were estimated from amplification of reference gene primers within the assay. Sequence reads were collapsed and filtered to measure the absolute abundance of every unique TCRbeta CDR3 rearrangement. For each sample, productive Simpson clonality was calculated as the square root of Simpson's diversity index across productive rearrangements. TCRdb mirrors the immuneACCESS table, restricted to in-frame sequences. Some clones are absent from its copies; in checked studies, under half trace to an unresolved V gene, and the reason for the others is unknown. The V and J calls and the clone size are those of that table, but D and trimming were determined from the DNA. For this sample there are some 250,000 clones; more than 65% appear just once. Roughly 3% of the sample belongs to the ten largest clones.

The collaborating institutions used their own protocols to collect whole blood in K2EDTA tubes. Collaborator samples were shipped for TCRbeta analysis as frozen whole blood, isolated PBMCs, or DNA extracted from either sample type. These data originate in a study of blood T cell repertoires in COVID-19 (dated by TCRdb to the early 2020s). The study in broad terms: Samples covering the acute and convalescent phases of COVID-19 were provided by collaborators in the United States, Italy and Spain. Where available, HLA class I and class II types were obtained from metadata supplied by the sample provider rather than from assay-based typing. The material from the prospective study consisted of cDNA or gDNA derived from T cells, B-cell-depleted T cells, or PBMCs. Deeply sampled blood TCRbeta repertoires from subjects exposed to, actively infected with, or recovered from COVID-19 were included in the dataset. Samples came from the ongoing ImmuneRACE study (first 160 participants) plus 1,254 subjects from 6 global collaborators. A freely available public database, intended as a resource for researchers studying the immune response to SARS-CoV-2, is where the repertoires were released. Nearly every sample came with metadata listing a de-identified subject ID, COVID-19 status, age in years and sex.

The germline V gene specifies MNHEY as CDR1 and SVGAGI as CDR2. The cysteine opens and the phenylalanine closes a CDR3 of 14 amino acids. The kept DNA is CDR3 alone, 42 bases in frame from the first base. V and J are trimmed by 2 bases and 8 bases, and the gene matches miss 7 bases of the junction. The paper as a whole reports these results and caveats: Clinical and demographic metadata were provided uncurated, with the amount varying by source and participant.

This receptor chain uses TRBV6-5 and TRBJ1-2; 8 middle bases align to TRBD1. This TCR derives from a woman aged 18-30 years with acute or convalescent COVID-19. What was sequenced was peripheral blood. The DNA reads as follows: TGTGCCAGCAGTTACCAAGGACAGGGACAGGGCTACACCTTC. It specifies CASSYQGQGQGYTF.